A single sample is the source of the 25 T cell receptor beta chains below, sequenced in a study of blood T cell repertoires in COVID-19 (dated by TCRdb to 2018 to 2020). Library construction relied on the immunoSEQ multiplex PCR assay. In its TCRdb copy, this immuneACCESS table keeps in-frame sequences only and misses some clones. Where compared with another copy, unresolved V genes explain less than half of these, and the others have no known cause. The sample profile shows about 170,000 clones; roughly 85% of them were found once. The ten largest account for about 2.1% of the sample. Input material: peripheral blood. Receptors were obtained from a woman of 80 years or more with acute or convalescent COVID-19.

The chain has TRBV30 and TRBJ2-3; D might be TRBD1 (6 bases). The germline V and J ends were trimmed by 2 bases and 1 base, with 10 bases remaining between them. In germline, CDR1 is GTSNPN, CDR2 SVGIG (reference sequence). The CDR3 totals 14 residues. The CDR3 loop is CAWSQGYGTDTQYF. The CDR3 bases are TGTGCCTGGAGTCAGGGGTACGGCACAGATACGCAGTATTTT.

This clone was found once. The junction and the germline gene differ at one end; a read error may be behind it. Other DNA sequences in this specimen translate into the identical CDR3. The V call is TRBV3-1 (or the pseudogene TRBV3-2), the J call TRBJ1-5, with D possibly being TRBD1 (5 bases). In germline, CDR1 is LGHDT, CDR2 YNNKEL (reference sequence). CDR3 length equals 14 residues. The chain's CDR3 is CASSQAGDEQPQHF. In DNA, the CDR3 is TGTGCTAGCAGCCAAGCGGGGGACGAACAGCCCCAGCATTTT.

The chain links TRBV10-2 to TRBJ2-7; 7 bases match TRBD2. J lost 7 bases, V lost 7 bases, and 13 bases had no gene match. Germline CDR1 and CDR2: WSHSY and SAAADI. The CDR3 has 14 amino acids. Written as DNA, the CDR3 is TGCGCCAGCACTTCAGCGGGGAAACAAACAGAGCAGTACTTC. It is translated as CASTSAGKQTEQYF.

The chain combines TRBV7-9 with TRBJ2-7; TRBD1 matches 9 bases. Germline-derived CDR1 and CDR2 are SEHNR and FQNEAQ (reference sequence). The ends lost 4 bases at V and 4 bases at J; junction bases unmatched: 8. The CDR3 is 15 residues long. The CDR3 reads CASSSGDRVGYEQYF. The DNA for the CDR3 is TGTGCCAGCAGCTCCGGGGACAGGGTAGGGTACGAGCAGTACTTC.

The chain is built from TRBV29-1 and TRBJ2-3, with a tentative D call TRBD2 (6 bases). There are 13 residues in the CDR3. The ends were cut back, 7 bases at V and 2 bases at J, with 13 bases in the middle. CDR1 is SQVTM and CDR2 is ANQGSEA in the germline V gene. The CDR3 nucleotides read TGCAGCGCCCGGGAGACAGCCACAGATACGCAGTATTTT. Its translation: CSARETATDTQYF.

The V and J genes are TRBV6-2 or TRBV6-3 and TRBJ2-1, with TRBD2 matching over 7 bases. CDR3 size: 17 residues. The V and J ends lost 4 bases and 3 bases, in that order; junction bases with no gene match: 12. CDR1 and CDR2 (germline): MNHEY, SVGEGT. CDR3 coding DNA: TGTGCCAGCAGTTTCCCCCATAATAGCGGGCACTACAATGAGCAGTTCTTC. It specifies CASSFPHNSGHYNEQFF.

The genes are TRBV28 and TRBJ2-7; a possible D gene is TRBD2 (5 bases). The CDR3 loop spans 13 amino acids. Germline V gene data show CDR1 as MDHEN and CDR2 as SYDVKM. V lost 5 bases and J 3 bases, leaving 11 bases between the germline ends. The chain's CDR3 is CASSEVGSYEQYF. The DNA of the CDR3 is TGTGCCAGCAGTGAGGTGGGGAGCTACGAGCAGTACTTC.

The chain couples TRBV2 to TRBJ2-7; 7 nucleotides align to TRBD2. The ends lost 2 bases at V and 0 bases at J; junction bases unmatched: 4. Germline V gives CDR1 SNHLY, CDR2 FYNNEI. This CDR3 comprises 15 residues. CDR3 DNA: TGTGCCAGCAGTGAAATGGGGAGGGGCTCCTACGAGCAGTACTTC. Its translation: CASSEMGRGSYEQYF.

V usage is TRBV3-1 (or the pseudogene TRBV3-2) and J usage is TRBJ2-5; 7 bases are shared with TRBD1. Germline V gene data show CDR1 as LGHDT and CDR2 as YNNKEL (reference sequence). Trimming at V came to 1 base and at J to 5 bases, leaving 4 bases not matched to a gene. CDR3 size: 14 residues. The CDR3 here is CASSQGQGRETQYF. CDR3 nucleotide sequence: TGTGCCAGCAGCCAAGGACAGGGTCGGGAGACCCAGTACTTC.

The J gene is TRBJ1-4, the V gene TRBV5-1, with 8 bases that match TRBD1. The V gene's germline CDR1 is SGHRS and CDR2 YFSETQ. After removal of 4 bases from V and 5 bases from J, the junction contained 10 bases not matched to a gene. The CDR3 consists of 16 residues. The DNA of the CDR3 is TGCGCCAGCAGCCTCTACCAACAGGGGGGGAATGAAAAACTGTTTTTT. Its translation is CASSLYQQGGNEKLFF.

The chain recombines TRBV6-2 or TRBV6-3 with TRBJ1-5; maybe TRBD1 (6 bases). Per the germline V gene, CDR1 is MNHEY and CDR2 is SVGEGT. V lost 5 bases and J 2 bases, leaving 19 bases between the germline ends. CDR3 length: 17 residues. The CDR3 region is CASSAIPRGSGNQPQHF. DNA of the CDR3: TGTGCCAGCAGTGCCATCCCCAGGGGATCCGGCAATCAGCCCCAGCATTTT.

V usage is TRBV4-1 and J usage is TRBJ2-7, with TRBD2 as a possible D gene (5 bases). The CDR3 has 18 residues. Germline V CDR1 and CDR2: MGHRA, YSYEKL. Trimming removed 3 bases at V and 0 bases at J, with 21 bases between. The CDR3 region has the DNA TGCGCCAGCAGCCAGGGAATTTTGCGGAGGACGAACTCCTACGAGCAGTACTTC. It is translated as CASSQGILRRTNSYEQYF.

The V and J genes are TRBV10-3 and TRBJ1-3; D call uncertain. The CDR3 is made up of 13 amino acids. Deletions cut 8 bases from V and 0 bases from J, with 8 bases between. Germline V gene sequence: CDR1 ENHRY, CDR2 SYGVKD. The DNA of the CDR3 is TGTGCCATCGGAACGGGCTCTGGAAACACCATATATTTT. It specifies CAIGTGSGNTIYF.

This clone has only one observation. This chain joins TRBV6-1 and TRBJ1-2; 7 positions agree with TRBD1. CDR1 and CDR2 from the germline V gene are MNHNS and SASEGT. CDR3 length equals 13 residues. V gave up 2 bases and J gave up 4 bases; unmatched junction bases: 1. As DNA, the CDR3 is TGTGCCAGCAGTGAAACAGGGGTCTATGGCTACACCTTC. As protein: CASSETGVYGYTF.

This chain uses TRBV18 with TRBJ2-2; 9 bases line up with TRBD1. Per germline, CDR1 KGHSH and CDR2 LQKENI. The ends lost 6 bases at V and 4 bases at J; junction bases unmatched: 6. This CDR3 contains 15 residues. CDR3 residues: CASSVGTGSTGELFF. The CDR3 DNA follows: TGTGCCAGCTCCGTTGGGACAGGGTCCACCGGGGAGCTGTTTTTT.

The CDR3 bases are TGTGCCAGCCGGAGCTCCTATAATTCACCCCTCCACTTT. It translates to CASRSSYNSPLHF. The V and J genes are TRBV12-3 or TRBV12-4 and TRBJ1-6; D call uncertain. The CDR3 loop spans 13 amino acids. The V gene lost 8 bases and the J gene lost 0 bases, with 5 bases spanning the gap.

This chain uses TRBV10-3 with TRBJ1-4; D is possibly TRBD1 (5 bases). V shed 7 bases and J shed 8 bases, with 14 bases lying between them. The germline CDR1 and CDR2 sequences are ENHRY and SYGVKD. This CDR3 is 13 amino acids long. DNA of the CDR3: TGTGCCATCAAGGGGAGGGAGTACGAAAAACTGTTTTTT. Amino acid sequence: CAIKGREYEKLFF.

V is TRBV6-5 and J is TRBJ1-2, with D possibly matching TRBD1 (6 bases). Germline V CDR1 and CDR2: MNHEY, SVGAGI. Trimming stripped 0 bases from V and 4 bases from J, with 9 bases between. The CDR3 has 14 residues. The CDR3 reads CASSYSRGGYGYTF. The CDR3 DNA reads as TGTGCCAGCAGTTACTCGAGGGGGGGCTATGGCTACACCTTC.

The genes are TRBV19 and TRBJ2-3; the match to TRBD2 covers 7 bases. CDR3 length equals 15 residues. The germline CDR1 and CDR2 sequences are LNHDA and SQIVND (reference sequence). After removal of 9 bases from V and 0 bases from J, the junction contained 9 bases not matched to a gene. The CDR3: CASLSAGASTDTQYF. CDR3 bases: TGTGCCAGCCTTTCGGCGGGAGCTAGCACAGATACGCAGTATTTT.

The chain couples TRBV6-5 to TRBJ2-7; 7 nucleotides match TRBD1. CDR1 is MNHEY, CDR2 SVGAGI, per germline. The V segment lost 5 bases and the J segment 3 bases; nucleotides outside the gene matches: 4. The CDR3 runs 13 residues. The CDR3 sequence: CASSRDRYYEQYF. CDR3 nucleotide sequence: TGTGCCAGCAGTAGGGACAGATACTACGAGCAGTACTTC.

The rearrangement uses TRBV29-1 and TRBJ2-3, with 7 bases that match TRBD1. The CDR3 has 11 amino acids. Germline assignment: CDR1 SQVTM and CDR2 ANQGSEA. The V gene end was trimmed by 7 bases and the J gene end by 6 bases; junction bases not matched to a gene: 4. The CDR3 coding sequence is TGCAGCGCCCAGGACAGGGATACGCAGTATTTT. It yields the protein CSAQDRDTQYF.

V is TRBV2 and J is TRBJ1-5; TRBD1 is a possible D gene (5 bases). In germline, CDR1 is SNHLY, CDR2 FYNNEI. The CDR3 consists of 14 residues. Trimming pared 6 bases from V and 9 bases from J, leaving 18 bases between. For the CDR3, the DNA is TGTGCCAGCAGCGATGACAGTGCCTCTGGGCCCCAGCATTTT. This sequence encodes CASSDDSASGPQHF. The variable domain in full, completed from reference TRBV2 and TRBJ1-5, reads EPEVTQTPSHQVTQMGQEVILRCVPISNHLYFYWYRQILGQKVEFLVSFYNNEISEKSEIFDDQFSVERPDGSNFTLKIRSTKLEDSAMYFCASSDDSASGPQHFGDGTRLSIL.

This clone was detected only a few times. The rearrangement joins TRBV5-1 to TRBJ2-2, with 10 bases identical to TRBD2. V gave up 4 bases and J gave up 5 bases; unmatched junction bases: 11. From germline, CDR1 is SGHRS and CDR2 YFSETQ. This CDR3 is 17 amino acids long. CDR3 DNA sequence: TGCGCCAGCAGCCCGCTTATAGCGGGAGGTGGAACCGGGGAGCTGTTTTTT. Residues: CASSPLIAGGGTGELFF.

The V call is TRBV23-1, the J call TRBJ2-7, with D maybe TRBD1 (5 bases). TRBV23-1 belongs to the ORF category, with a function that is uncertain. V was trimmed by 0 bases and J by 0 bases, leaving 15 bases between them. The CDR3 loop spans 17 amino acids. The CDR3 DNA follows: TGCGCCAGCAGTCAATCGTGTCGGCAGGGAAGCTCCTACGAGCAGTACTTC. Translation: CASSQSCRQGSSYEQYF.

The chain couples TRBV27 to TRBJ1-2; the match to TRBD1 covers 9 bases. Germline-derived CDR1 and CDR2 are MNHEY and SMNVEV (reference sequence). With V trimmed by 5 bases and J by 8 bases, 9 bases remained unmatched. The CDR3 is made up of 14 amino acids. CDR3 in amino acids: CASSPGTGQRGYTF. CDR3 bases: TGTGCCAGCAGTCCCGGGACAGGGCAAAGAGGCTACACCTTC.